These 21 T cell receptor beta chains originate from one sample sequenced in a study of T cells in Graves' hyperthyroidism and ophthalmopathy. Amplified regions were TCR beta CDR3 sequences from RNA transcripts. The TCR CDR3 first-round RT-PCR relied on the HTBI primer set. TCRdb re-called the multiplex PCR reads through MiXCR, storing one row per CDR3 protein. The data hold approximately 400,000 distinct CDR3 sequences, with about 14% observed a single time. The sequencing sample was made of blood. These receptors were taken from a man aged 25-40 years with Graves' hyperthyroidism that later progressed to Graves' ophthalmopathy.

This clonotype showed up many times. V usage is TRBV11-2 and J usage is TRBJ1-1; 7 bases align to TRBD1. The CDR3 sequence is 14 residues long. V lost 3 bases and J lost 5; bases outside the gene matches: 6. CDR1 and CDR2 (germline): SGHAT, FQNNGV. This CDR3 reads CASSFDRVGTEAFF. The CDR3 DNA is TGTGCCAGCAGCTTCGACAGGGTAGGGACTGAAGCTTTCTTT.

This clonotype was recorded a few times. This chain uses TRBV27 with TRBJ1-5; tentatively, D is TRBD1 (5 bases). Trimming shortened V by 3 bases and J by 0 bases, and 9 bases separated the two germline ends. The germline CDR1 and CDR2 sequences are MNHEY and SMNVEV (reference sequence). This CDR3 has 15 amino acids. The DNA for the CDR3 is TGTGCCAGCAGTTTGAAGGGGCATAGCAATCAGCCCCAGCATTTT. It translates to CASSLKGHSNQPQHF.

The table lists this clonotype with a few counts. The genes are TRBV6-1 and TRBJ1-3; 7 bases align to TRBD1. Germline V gene data show CDR1 as MNHNS and CDR2 as SASEGT. Trimming removed 7 bases from V and 4 bases from J; junction bases left unmatched: 7. The CDR3 is 14 residues long. CDR3 loop: CASKSGGYGNTIYF. CDR3 nucleotide sequence: TGTGCCAGCAAATCAGGGGGTTACGGAAACACCATATATTTT.

This clonotype was counted between two and nine times. The chain joins TRBV20-1 to TRBJ2-1; 10 bases are a match to TRBD2. Germline trimming cut 6 bases from V and 5 bases from J; bases unmatched to any gene: 4. This CDR3 region has 13 residues. The germline V gene encodes CDR1 DFQATT and CDR2 SNEGSKA (reference sequence). CDR3 sequence reads: CSASGLANNEQFF. The DNA of the CDR3 is TGCAGTGCCTCGGGACTAGCGAACAATGAGCAGTTCTTC.

The chain employs TRBV4-2 and TRBJ2-7; 8 bases fit TRBD2. CDR1 is LGHNA, CDR2 YNFKEQ, per germline. CDR3 length: 15 amino acids. J gave up 5 bases and V 1 base, and 7 bases lay outside the gene matches. The CDR3 DNA is TGTGCCAGCAGCCAAGGATCCGGGACTAGTGACGAGCAGTACTTC. Its protein product is CASSQGSGTSDEQYF.

A few counts support this clonotype. The chain carries TRBV20-1 and TRBJ1-2; 7 bases align to TRBD1. Germline loops: CDR1 DFQATT, CDR2 SNEGSKA (reference sequence). The CDR3 is 13 residues long. Trimming at V came to 4 bases and at J to 4 bases, leaving 6 bases not matched to a gene. CDR3 region: CSAKGDSLYGYTF. CDR3 nucleotide sequence: TGCAGTGCTAAGGGGGACAGCCTCTATGGCTACACCTTC.

Many counts were recorded for this clonotype. The rearrangement uses TRBV27 and TRBJ1-5; 7 bases line up with TRBD1. Trimming removed 2 bases from V and 0 bases from J; junction bases left unmatched: 7. CDR1 and CDR2 (germline): MNHEY, SMNVEV (reference sequence). CDR3 length equals 17 residues. The CDR3 coding sequence is TGTGCCAGCAGTTTACAGGGGGGGGGATATAGCAATCAGCCCCAGCATTTT. As protein: CASSLQGGGYSNQPQHF.

This clonotype was seen ten or more times. The chain has TRBV5-1 and TRBJ1-5; D gene unclear. Germline V gene data show CDR1 as SGHRS and CDR2 as YFSETQ. V dropped 5 bases and J dropped 2 bases, with 14 bases sitting between them. The CDR3 covers 15 residues. The CDR3 region is CASRAVPGGNQPQHF. The DNA of the CDR3 is TGCGCCAGCAGAGCAGTACCGGGTGGCAATCAGCCCCAGCATTTT.

Ten or more counts support this clonotype. The chain couples TRBV20-1 to TRBJ2-1; D gene unclear. Germline V CDR1 and CDR2: DFQATT, SNEGSKA (reference sequence). The CDR3 spans 9 residues. CDR3 loop: CSPNQKQFF. The CDR3 DNA sequence: TGCAGCCCCAATCAGAAGCAGTTCTTC.

To note about this clonotype: A clone one base away is much larger, so this may be a read error. CDR3 amino acids: CASNPSTSGYYEQYF. The CDR3 DNA reads TGTGCCAGCAACCCATCGACTAGCGGGTACTACGAGCAGTACTTC. The chain couples TRBV6-1 to TRBJ2-7, with TRBD2 matching 10 bases. The CDR3 consists of 15 residues. Trimming removed 7 bases from V and 3 bases from J; junction bases left unmatched: 9. Germline assignment: CDR1 MNHNS and CDR2 SASEGT.

The chain joins TRBV6-2 or TRBV6-3 to TRBJ2-1; a possible D gene is TRBD2 (5 bases). The V end lost 4 bases, the J end lost 3 bases, and 10 bases lay between the germline ends. This CDR3 spans 14 amino acids. Germline CDR1 and CDR2: MNHEY and SVGEGT. The CDR3 nucleotides read TGTGCCAGCAGTTGGGTACGGGGCTACAATGAGCAGTTCTTC. This sequence encodes CASSWVRGYNEQFF.

The table lists this clonotype with a few counts. The V gene is TRBV6-1, the J gene TRBJ2-5, with D possibly matching TRBD2 (6 bases). This CDR3 is built from 17 residues. CDR1 is MNHNS, CDR2 SASEGT, per germline. Trimming took off 6 bases at V and 1 base at J, with 21 bases between the two ends. This CDR3 reads CASSSHGLAYIQETQYF. The CDR3 coding sequence is TGTGCCAGCAGCTCCCATGGGCTAGCGTACATCCAAGAGACCCAGTACTTC.

V and J are TRBV7-9 and TRBJ1-1, with 7 nucleotides matching TRBD1. Per germline, CDR1 SEHNR and CDR2 FQNEAQ (reference sequence). The junction had 4 bases not matched to a gene; V was cut back by 5 bases and J by 7 bases. The CDR3 covers 12 residues. The CDR3 coding sequence is TGTGCCAGCAGCACGGGACAGTATGAAGCTTTCTTT. This sequence encodes CASSTGQYEAFF. Drawing the rest from reference TRBV7-9 and TRBJ1-1, the complete variable domain is DTGVSQNPRHKITKRGQNVTFRCDPISEHNRLYWYRQTLGQGPEFLTYFQNEAQLEKSRLLSDRFSAERPKGSFSTLEIQRTEQGDSAMYLCASSTGQYEAFFGQGTRLTVV.

The sample holds many counts of this clonotype. The chain combines TRBV6-1 with TRBJ2-7; D assignment may be TRBD1 or TRBD2 (5 bases each). CDR1 and CDR2 (germline): MNHNS, SASEGT. Trimming shortened V by 1 base and J by 1 base, and 11 bases separated the two germline ends. CDR3 length: 15 amino acids. The CDR3 loop is CASSEEWGSSYEQYF. CDR3 DNA: TGTGCCAGCAGTGAAGAGTGGGGGAGTTCCTACGAGCAGTACTTC.

This clonotype was detected ten times or more. V and J are TRBV12-3 or TRBV12-4 and TRBJ2-2, with D perhaps matching TRBD1 or TRBD2 (5 bases each). The V gene lost 2 bases and the J gene lost 6 bases, with 13 bases spanning the gap. The CDR3 runs 15 residues. DNA of the CDR3: TGTGCCAGCAGTTTATCGGGGCCTCGGGCCGGGGAGCTGTTTTTT. This translates into CASSLSGPRAGELFF.

This clonotype was counted many times. V usage is TRBV7-9 and J usage is TRBJ2-5, with D uncertain. This CDR3 has 15 amino acids. Germline lookup yields CDR1 SEHNR and CDR2 FQNEAQ (reference sequence). Deletions cut 0 bases from V and 5 bases from J, with 13 bases between. The CDR3 protein is CASSLANTRWETQYF. The CDR3 DNA follows: TGTGCCAGCAGCTTAGCGAACACGAGGTGGGAGACCCAGTACTTC.

CDR3: CSVKGQLSGNTIYF. CDR3 nucleotides: TGCAGCGTTAAAGGGCAGCTCTCTGGAAACACCATATATTTT. This rearrangement joins TRBV29-1 to TRBJ1-3; no reliable D call. This CDR3 is 14 amino acids long. The V gene's germline CDR1 is SQVTM and CDR2 ANQGSEA. The V end lost 5 bases, the J end lost 0 bases, and 11 bases lay between the germline ends.

This clonotype was counted many times. V is TRBV18 and J is TRBJ1-2, with a possible D match to TRBD1 (5 bases). Trimming left V 4 bases short and J 6 bases short, with 9 bases between. This CDR3 is 12 amino acids long. Per germline, CDR1 KGHSH and CDR2 LQKENI. CDR3 in DNA: TGTGCCAGCTCACAAGACAGCAATGGCTACACCTTC. Its protein is CASSQDSNGYTF.

This clonotype was seen repeatedly, ten times or more. This sequence joins TRBV28 and TRBJ1-5; D remains ambiguous. Trimming cost V 6 bases and J 5 bases, with 11 bases left between them. The germline CDR1 and CDR2 sequences are MDHEN and SYDVKM. This CDR3 is 13 amino acids long. CDR3 sequence: CASRFLGDQPQHF. The CDR3 DNA sequence: TGTGCCAGCAGATTTCTTGGAGATCAGCCCCAGCATTTT.

In the case of this clonotype: A much bigger clone sits one base away, suggesting this may be a read error. V and J are TRBV5-1 and TRBJ2-7; D may correspond to TRBD1 or TRBD2 (5 bases each). The CDR3 spans 14 residues. CDR1 is SGHRS and CDR2 is YFSETQ in the germline V gene. Trimming left V 1 base short and J 3 bases short, with 11 bases between. The CDR3 DNA is TGCGCCAGCAGCTTGTGGGACCCAAGCTACGAGCAGTACTTC. Translated: CASSLWDPSYEQYF. The whole variable domain, remainder taken from reference TRBV5-1 and TRBJ2-7, is KAGVTQTPRYLIKTRGQQVTLSCSPISGHRSVSWYQQTPGQGLQFLFEYFSETQRNKGNFPGRFSGRQFSNSRSEMNVSTLELGDSALYLCASSLWDPSYEQYFGPGTRLTVT.

This clonotype has more than one count but fewer than ten. The genes are TRBV11-2 and TRBJ2-7; D is unclear. The CDR3 totals 14 residues. Germline CDR1 and CDR2: SGHAT and FQNNGV. V lost 5 bases to trimming and J lost 0 bases, with 11 bases between them. CDR3 coding DNA: TGTGCCAGCAGCCTCCTTCATACCTCCTACGAGCAGTACTTC. Amino acids: CASSLLHTSYEQYF.